Listed below are T cell receptor beta chains from one sample, sequenced in a study of OX40 agonist ivuxolimab in advanced cancers. Generated by immunoSEQ multiplex PCR, the TCRdb table keeps only in-frame clones and is missing some. The sample yields fewer than 50,000 clones, roughly 90% seen once. This specimen was CD4+ or CD8+ T cells sorted from blood, taken in a trial of the OX40 agonist ivuxolimab. The receptors were gathered from an adult with an advanced solid tumor such as melanoma, head and neck, liver or kidney cancer. Each CDR3 is given without its conserved first and last residue.

v_gene,CDR3aa
TRBV10-3,ASMDRGYTEAF
TRBV29-1,SVPNGRNTEAF
TRBV7-9,ASSYDRVGGYT
TRBV19,ASSTGQGNTEAF
TRBV5-6,ASSLAAGQGFEQY
TRBV27,ASSPRGQNTEAF
TRBV5-1,ASSSGQGGPDTQY
TRBV7-3,ASRGGTDTQY
TRBV19,ASSRFSGTAIQETQY
TRBV5-4,ASSLGNTGGVNYGYT
TRBV5-1,ASSLGVLDRGFVGELF
TRBV12-5,ASALHSEAF
TRBV2,ASLRDRGLQPQH
TRBV5-1,ASSNDTSGANVLT
TRBV5-4,ASSLSLAGDTQY
TRBV4-1,ASSRQEGTDTQY
TRBV7-7,ASSLSGGPDNEQF
TRBV19,ASSIRVGEAF
TRBV4-3,ASSQGYSSYEQY
TRBV6-6,ASLRTGGTHEQY
TRBV7-9,ASSLNFPDTEAF
TRBV7-9,ASSLLNLRWGYT
TRBV5-1,ASSLGEYYNSPLH
TRBV5-1,ASSGPGQGYTGELF
TRBV4-1,ASSLTRTGGGEKLF
TRBV7-9,ASSLGLTGPSYEQY
TRBV27,ASRGTSQGEQF
TRBV11-3,ASSPAPPGQGWVTEAF
TRBV7-8,ASSLGTGKSYEQY
TRBV4-3,ASSPSPMGGYEQY
TRBV5-1,ASSFGVPSNYGYT
TRBV5-1,ASSLVGVSPYEQY
TRBV5-4,ASSFRPPGQGSYT
TRBV7-2,ASSLNPEYEQY
TRBV6-1,ASSKRTDNQPQH
TRBV4-3,ASSQDLAVSNTGELF
TRBV27,ASSSIRTGDTEAF
TRBV5-1,ASSLVASGENEQF
TRBV6-6,ASSWKGQAF
TRBV5-1,ASSLGSVPNEKLF
TRBV19,ASRMTGTPNYGYT
TRBV5-1,ASSFQGDSPLH
TRBV11-3,ASSLETGNTIY
TRBV5-6,ASSLASEGWGQY
TRBV14,ASSSGTSGGFSSYEQY
TRBV7-6,ASSLGQVQETQY
TRBV7-9,ASSFTGAADTQY
TRBV29-1,SVGQGSDETQY
TRBV7-9,ASSPRTGSGNTIY